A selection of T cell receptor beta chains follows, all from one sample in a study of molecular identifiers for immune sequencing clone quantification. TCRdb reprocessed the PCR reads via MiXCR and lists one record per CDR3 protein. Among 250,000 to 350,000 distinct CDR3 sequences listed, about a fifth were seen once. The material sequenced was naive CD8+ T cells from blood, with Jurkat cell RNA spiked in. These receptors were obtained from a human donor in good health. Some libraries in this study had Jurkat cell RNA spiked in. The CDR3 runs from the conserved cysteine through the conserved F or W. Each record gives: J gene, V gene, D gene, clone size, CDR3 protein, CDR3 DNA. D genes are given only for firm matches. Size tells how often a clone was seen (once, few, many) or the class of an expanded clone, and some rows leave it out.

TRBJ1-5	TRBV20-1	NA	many	CSARLPGGGQPQHF	TGCAGTGCTAGATTGCCAGGCGGGGGACAGCCCCAGCATTTT
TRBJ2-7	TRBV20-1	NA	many	CSAPWTDYYEQYF	TGCAGTGCTCCATGGACAGATTACTACGAGCAGTACTTC
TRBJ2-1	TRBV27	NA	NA	CASSLSGNTYNEQFF	TGTGCCAGCAGTTTATCGGGAAATACCTACAATGAGCAGTTCTTC
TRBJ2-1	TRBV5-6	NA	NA	CASSPGTYAHNEQFF	TGTGCCAGCAGCCCCGGGACGTACGCCCACAATGAGCAGTTCTTC
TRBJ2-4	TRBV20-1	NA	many	CSARGGGIQYF	TGCAGTGCTAGAGGAGGGGGGATTCAGTACTTC
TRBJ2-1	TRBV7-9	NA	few	CAGSLTGNYNEQFF	TGTGCCGGCAGCTTAACAGGGAACTACAATGAGCAGTTCTTC
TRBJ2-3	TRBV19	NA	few	CASTMGDTQYF	TGTGCCAGTACGATGGGAGATACGCAGTATTTT
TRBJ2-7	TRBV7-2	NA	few	CASSFVLGSYYEQYF	TGTGCCAGCAGCTTTGTTCTCGGAAGTTACTACGAGCAGTACTTC
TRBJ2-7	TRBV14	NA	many	CASSQVGSGEQYF	TGTGCCAGCAGCCAAGTGGGGTCTGGCGAGCAGTACTTC
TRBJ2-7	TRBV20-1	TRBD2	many	CSASARLAYGEQYF	TGCAGTGCTAGCGCAAGACTAGCGTATGGCGAGCAGTACTTC
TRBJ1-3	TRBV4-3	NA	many	CASSQAEPSGNTIYF	TGCGCCAGCAGCCAAGCGGAGCCCTCTGGAAACACCATATATTTT
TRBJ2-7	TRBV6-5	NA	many	CASSYSTSGRSGYEQYF	TGTGCCAGCAGTTACTCGACCAGTGGGCGGTCGGGGTACGAGCAGTACTTC
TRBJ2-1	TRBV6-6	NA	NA	CASIELDRPTGQFF	TGTGCCAGCATTGAACTCGACAGGCCGACGGGGCAGTTCTTC
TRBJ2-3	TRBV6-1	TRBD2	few	CASAVLATDTQYF	TGTGCCAGCGCGGTACTAGCGACAGATACGCAGTATTTT
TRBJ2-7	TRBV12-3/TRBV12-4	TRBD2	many	CASRVGGGYEQYF	TGTGCCAGCCGGGTCGGGGGGGGGTACGAGCAGTACTTC
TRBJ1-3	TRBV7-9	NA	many	CASSHPQGAGNTIYF	TGTGCCAGCAGCCACCCCCAGGGCGCTGGAAACACCATATATTTT
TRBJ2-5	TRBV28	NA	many	CASSLLVGTDQETQYF	TGTGCCAGCAGTTTATTGGTCGGGACGGACCAAGAGACCCAGTACTTC
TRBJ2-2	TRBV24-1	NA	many	CATSDWDKNTGELFF	TGTGCCACCAGTGATTGGGACAAGAACACCGGGGAGCTGTTTTTT
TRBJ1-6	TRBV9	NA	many	CASSPSGILKANSPLHF	TGTGCCAGCAGCCCGTCCGGGATCTTAAAGGCTAATTCACCCCTCCACTTT
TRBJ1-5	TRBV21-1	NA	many	CASDEPGQGGQPQHF	TGTGCCAGCGATGAACCCGGACAGGGGGGTCAGCCCCAGCATTTT
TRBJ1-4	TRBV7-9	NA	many	CASSPAQGVDEKLFF	TGTGCCAGCAGTCCGGCACAGGGCGTGGATGAAAAACTGTTTTTT
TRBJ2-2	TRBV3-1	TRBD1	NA	CASSQSQVTGAPGELFF	TGTGCCAGCAGCCAATCGCAGGTCACAGGGGCCCCCGGGGAGCTGTTTTTT
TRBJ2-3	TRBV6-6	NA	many	CASSLDSSTDTQYF	TGTGCCAGCAGTTTAGACTCTAGCACAGATACGCAGTATTTT
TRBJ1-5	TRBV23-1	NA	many	CASSQAERSAYSNQPQHF	TGCGCCAGCAGTCAAGCGGAGCGCAGCGCGTATAGCAATCAGCCCCAGCATTTT
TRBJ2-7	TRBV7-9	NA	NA	CASSPEASYEQYF	TGTGCCAGCAGCCCCGAGGCCTCCTACGAGCAGTACTTC
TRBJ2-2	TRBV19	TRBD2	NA	CASRGAGVHTGELFF	TGTGCCAGTAGAGGAGCGGGGGTTCACACCGGGGAGCTGTTTTTT
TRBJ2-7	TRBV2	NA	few	CASSEADGRSGYEQYF	TGTGCCAGCAGTGAAGCTGATGGCAGGTCGGGGTACGAGCAGTACTTC
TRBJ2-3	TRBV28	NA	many	CASSSPGTDITDTQYF	TGTGCCAGCAGTTCCCCCGGGACTGATATCACAGATACGCAGTATTTT
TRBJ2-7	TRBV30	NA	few	CARSTTGASEQYF	TGTGCCAGGAGCACCACTGGGGCATCCGAGCAGTACTTC
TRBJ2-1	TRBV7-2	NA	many	CASSLNLYEQFF	TGTGCCAGCAGCTTAAATCTGTATGAGCAGTTCTTC
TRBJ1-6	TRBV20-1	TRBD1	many	CSARDPGTGTYNSPLHF	TGCAGTGCTAGAGATCCCGGGACAGGGACCTATAATTCACCCCTCCACTTT
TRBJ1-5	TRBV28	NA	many	CASSPPGGGYNQPQHF	TGTGCCAGCAGTCCCCCGGGGGGGGGGTACAATCAGCCCCAGCATTTT
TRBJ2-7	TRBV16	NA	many	CASSQHRVGAEQYF	TGTGCCAGCAGCCAACACAGGGTTGGGGCCGAGCAGTACTTC
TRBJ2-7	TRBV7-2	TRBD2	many	CASSLDPAGVNEQYF	TGTGCCAGCAGCTTAGATCCAGCGGGAGTGAACGAGCAGTACTTC
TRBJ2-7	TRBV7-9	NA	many	CASSPPQGGKGYEQYF	TGTGCCAGCAGCCCGCCCCAAGGCGGGAAGGGTTACGAGCAGTACTTC
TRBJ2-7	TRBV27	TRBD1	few	CASSLARQGSEQYF	TGTGCCAGCAGTTTGGCCCGACAGGGATCCGAGCAGTACTTC
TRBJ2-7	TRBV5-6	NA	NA	CASSLGDRAWYF	TGTGCCAGCAGCTTGGGGGACCGTGCTTGGTACTTC
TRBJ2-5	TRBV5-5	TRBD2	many	CASSLREGGGLMETQYF	TGTGCCAGCAGCTTAAGGGAGGGCGGGGGGCTCATGGAGACCCAGTACTTC
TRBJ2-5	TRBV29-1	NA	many	CSVEDPRQVKETQYF	TGCAGCGTTGAAGATCCTCGGCAGGTCAAAGAGACCCAGTACTTC
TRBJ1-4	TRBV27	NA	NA	CASSLWGGEKLFF	TGTGCCAGCAGTTTGTGGGGCGGTGAAAAACTGTTTTTT
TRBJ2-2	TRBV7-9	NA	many	CASSLSSGTDTGELFF	TGTGCCAGCAGCTTGTCGTCAGGGACGGACACCGGGGAGCTGTTTTTT
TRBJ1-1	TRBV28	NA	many	CASIVGQLNTEAFF	TGTGCCAGCATCGTGGGGCAGCTGAACACTGAAGCTTTCTTT
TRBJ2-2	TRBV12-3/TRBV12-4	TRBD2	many	CASSPRGGTNTGELFF	TGTGCCAGCAGTCCCCGGGGGGGAACGAACACCGGGGAGCTGTTTTTT
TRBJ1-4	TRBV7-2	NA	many	CASSIGGLGAHEKLFF	TGTGCCAGCAGCATTGGCGGCCTGGGGGCGCATGAAAAACTGTTTTTT
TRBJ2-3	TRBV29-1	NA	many	CSVEDAGSTDTQYF	TGCAGCGTTGAAGATGCAGGGAGCACAGATACGCAGTATTTT
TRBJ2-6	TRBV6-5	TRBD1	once	CASSYSWVGQGASGASVLTF	TGTGCCAGCAGTTACTCGTGGGTGGGACAGGGGGCCTCTGGGGCCAGCGTCCTGACTTTC